This T cell receptor beta chain stems from a study of response to subunit inactivated influenza vaccine. Via MiXCR, TCRdb re-called the RT-PCR reads, giving one row per CDR3 protein. The table lists about 500,000 distinct CDR3 sequences, about an eighth of them singletons. With V trimmed by 2 bases and J by 0 bases, 3 bases remained unmatched. Germline V CDR1 and CDR2: DFQATT, SNEGSKA (reference sequence). CDR3 length equals 14 residues. The TCR sequence derives from a man aged 45-60 years who received an inactivated influenza vaccine. This sequence joins TRBV20-1 and TRBJ2-5; TRBD2 matches 7 bases. The source material was PBMCs from blood, sampled 45 days after vaccination. The CDR3 nucleotides read TGCAGTGCTAGACTAGCGGAGGACCAAGAGACCCAGTACTTC. It translates to CSARLAEDQETQYF.